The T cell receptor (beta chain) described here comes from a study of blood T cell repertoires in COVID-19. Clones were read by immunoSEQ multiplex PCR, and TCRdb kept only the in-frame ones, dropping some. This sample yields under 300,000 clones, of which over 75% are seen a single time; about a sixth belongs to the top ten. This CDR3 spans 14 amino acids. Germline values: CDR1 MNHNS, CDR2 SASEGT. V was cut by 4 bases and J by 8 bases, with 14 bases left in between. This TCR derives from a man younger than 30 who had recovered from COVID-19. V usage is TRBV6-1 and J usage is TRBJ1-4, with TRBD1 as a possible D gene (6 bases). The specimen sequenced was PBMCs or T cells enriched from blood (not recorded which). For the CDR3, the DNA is TGTGCCAGCAGTGGGGGCAGGGGTCGGGAAAAACTGTTTTTT. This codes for CASSGGRGREKLFF.